This TCR beta chain derives from a study of CD8 T cells in Susac syndrome. The CDR3 covers 14 residues. The germline CDR1 and CDR2 sequences are DFQATT and SNEGSKA (reference sequence). J lost 4 bases, V lost 6 bases, and 10 bases had no gene match. After extraction with the RNeasy kit, roughly 0.5 to 1 ug of the RNA was reverse transcribed using random hexamers. TCRdb called the immunoSEQ multiplex PCR reads again in MiXCR, with one record for every CDR3 protein. The sample has approximately 200,000 distinct CDR3 sequences; over 90% are singletons. CD8+ and CD4+ T cells from blood underwent TCR beta sequencing.

The sample taken for sequencing was CD4+ T cells from PBMCs. The clonotype originates from a human donor with multiple sclerosis. This sequence joins TRBV20-1 and TRBJ1-2, with 8 bases identical to TRBD1. CDR3 DNA: TGCAGTGCCTTTGTCGGAGGGACAGGCTATGGCTACACCTTC. Its translation: CSAFVGGTGYGYTF.